The 29 T cell receptor beta chains below were found in one sample sequenced in a study of OX40 agonist ivuxolimab in advanced cancers. The assay was immunoSEQ multiplex PCR, and TCRdb's table has in-frame clones only and misses some. This table holds fewer than 75,000 clones, less than 90% found once. Sequencing was performed on CD4+ or CD8+ T cells sorted from blood, taken in a trial of the OX40 agonist ivuxolimab. The receptors derive from an adult with an advanced solid tumor such as melanoma, head and neck, liver or kidney cancer.

This clone was seen once. The gene calls are TRBV28 and TRBJ1-1, with D uncertain. V was pared by 1 base and J by 1 base, with 7 bases between. There are 14 residues in the CDR3. Per the germline V gene, CDR1 is MDHEN and CDR2 is SYDVKM. In DNA form, the CDR3 reads TGTGCCAGCAGTTTATCGAGGAGGAACACTGAAGCTTTCTTT. It specifies CASSLSRRNTEAFF.

V is TRBV6-6 and J is TRBJ1-1; D not resolved. Germline V gene data show CDR1 as MNHNY and CDR2 as SVGAGI (reference sequence). This CDR3 region has 15 residues. V lost 6 bases and J lost 1, with 15 bases in between. This CDR3 is CASSPSRVRNTEAFF. The DNA for the CDR3 is TGTGCCAGCAGCCCCTCTCGGGTTCGGAACACTGAAGCTTTCTTT.

The chain employs TRBV19 and TRBJ1-6; no clear D. The CDR3 runs 14 residues. The V and J ends lost 3 bases and 8 bases respectively, with 11 bases between them. In germline, CDR1 is LNHDA, CDR2 SQIVND (reference sequence). The CDR3 coding sequence is TGTGCCAGTAGTATTAATTGGGGTGATTCACCCCTCCACTTT. As protein: CASSINWGDSPLHF.

The rearrangement joins TRBV5-1 to TRBJ2-1, with TRBD2 matching over 11 bases. Trimming cost V 0 bases and J 8 bases; bases outside gene matches: 7. This CDR3 comprises 16 residues. From germline, CDR1 is SGHRS and CDR2 YFSETQ. The DNA for the CDR3 is TGCGCCAGCAGCTTGGCCGTAGCGGGAGGGCTTGATGAGCAGTTCTTC. Translated: CASSLAVAGGLDEQFF.

The chain couples TRBV6-1 to TRBJ2-1; TRBD1 matches at 7 bases. Germline V gives CDR1 MNHNS, CDR2 SASEGT. V was clipped by 6 bases and J by 5 bases; unmatched bases: 7. This CDR3 region has 14 residues. The CDR3 region is CASRPPGQNNEQFF. The DNA for the CDR3 is TGTGCCAGCAGGCCTCCGGGACAGAACAATGAGCAGTTCTTC.

The chain combines TRBV7-2 with TRBJ2-1; D is unclear. Germline V gene lookup returns CDR1 SGHTA and CDR2 FQGNSA. The CDR3 runs to 15 residues. With 1 base removed from V and 7 bases from J, the gap between germline ends came to 14 bases. The CDR3 sequence: CASSLERQVRNEQFF. CDR3 sequence (DNA): TGTGCCAGCAGCTTAGAGCGACAAGTTCGGAATGAGCAGTTCTTC.

The V and J genes are TRBV6-1 and TRBJ2-5, with 8 positions matching TRBD2. The CDR3 contains 15 residues. Germline V gene data show CDR1 as MNHNS and CDR2 as SASEGT. J was trimmed by 7 bases and V by 4 bases; bases with no gene match: 11. In nucleotides, the CDR3 is TGTGCCAGCAGTGCCGGACTAGCCACGACGGGGACCCAGTACTTC. Translating gives CASSAGLATTGTQYF.

The chain couples TRBV6-1 to TRBJ1-3; D remains ambiguous. This CDR3 spans 15 amino acids. Between the trimmed V and J ends, which lost 3 bases and 0 bases, there was a span of 9 bases. Germline CDR1 and CDR2: MNHNS and SASEGT. The CDR3 protein is CASSELLNSGNTIYF. In nucleotides, the CDR3 is TGTGCCAGCAGTGAGCTACTAAACTCTGGAAACACCATATATTTT.

The chain is built from TRBV7-2 and TRBJ2-3, with 10 bases fitting TRBD2. CDR3 size: 17 residues. The J segment lost 5 bases and the V segment lost 5 bases, leaving 13 bases of the junction unmatched. Germline V gene data show CDR1 as SGHTA and CDR2 as FQGNSA. The CDR3 loop is CASSRWPSGGAEDTQYF. In nucleotides, the CDR3 is TGTGCCAGCAGCCGTTGGCCGAGCGGGGGGGCGGAAGATACGCAGTATTTT.

V is TRBV5-1 and J is TRBJ2-7; D gene ambiguous. Germline lookup yields CDR1 SGHRS and CDR2 YFSETQ. V was cut by 2 bases and J by 0 bases, with 9 bases left in between. This CDR3 comprises 14 residues. The CDR3 coding sequence is TGCGCCAGCAGCTTACCGAAAACCTCCTACGAGCAGTACTTC. Its translation: CASSLPKTSYEQYF.

The chain joins TRBV18 to TRBJ1-5; D not certain. The V gene lost 4 bases and the J gene lost 2 bases, with 6 bases spanning the gap. This CDR3 has 13 amino acids. Looked up from germline, CDR1 is KGHSH and CDR2 is LQKENI. CDR3 sequence (DNA): TGTGCCAGCTCACGCTCCCGCAATCAGCCCCAGCATTTT. Its translation is CASSRSRNQPQHF.

The chain uses TRBV29-1 and TRBJ2-2; D possibly corresponds to TRBD2 (6 bases). V lost 7 bases and J 4 bases, leaving 13 bases between the germline ends. The length of the CDR3 is 13 residues. The germline CDR1 and CDR2 sequences are SQVTM and ANQGSEA. The CDR3 loop reads CSGGAGSTGELFF. The CDR3 DNA reads as TGCAGCGGGGGAGCGGGCAGCACCGGGGAGCTGTTTTTT.

The CDR3 DNA sequence: TGTGCCACCACCAGGGCGGTCTCTGGAAACACCATATATTTT. This sequence encodes CATTRAVSGNTIYF. V gene TRBV15 combines with J gene TRBJ1-3; weak D call: TRBD1 (5 bases). Deletions cut 7 bases from V and 0 bases from J, with 10 bases between. CDR3 size: 14 residues. Germline V gene lookup returns CDR1 LNHNV and CDR2 YYDKDF (reference sequence).

This chain uses TRBV30 with TRBJ1-6; TRBD1 is a possible D gene (5 bases). The V end lost 3 bases, the J end lost 7 bases, and 13 bases lay between the germline ends. In germline, CDR1 is GTSNPN, CDR2 SVGIG (reference sequence). CDR3 size: 14 residues. CDR3 DNA sequence: TGTGCCTGGAGGGGGGTCGGGTGGAATTCACCCCTCCACTTT. Protein: CAWRGVGWNSPLHF.

The CDR3 bases are TGTGCCAGCAGCTTAGGTACGACGTCAAGCTCCTACAATGAGCAGTTCTTC. Residues: CASSLGTTSSSYNEQFF. V and J are TRBV11-3 and TRBJ2-1; D is uncertain. Germline V gene data show CDR1 as SGHNT and CDR2 as YENEEA. This CDR3 region has 17 residues. The germline V and J ends were trimmed by 1 base and 0 bases, with 13 bases remaining between them. The full variable domain, completed using reference TRBV11-3 and TRBJ2-1, is EAGVVQSPRYKIIEKKQPVAFWCNPISGHNTLYWYLQNLGQGPELLIRYENEEAVDDSQLPKDRFSAERLKGVDSTLKIQPAELGDSAVYLCASSLGTTSSSYNEQFFGPGTRLTVL.

Here the CDR3 reads CASSFEDRGNEQYF. The CDR3 DNA is TGCGCCAGCAGCTTCGAGGACAGGGGCAACGAGCAGTACTTC. The rearrangement joins TRBV5-1 to TRBJ2-7, with 9 bases aligning to TRBD1. Trimming took 2 bases from V and 5 from J; bases not matched to a gene: 5. Germline values: CDR1 SGHRS, CDR2 YFSETQ. The CDR3 totals 14 residues.

The rearrangement links TRBV10-1 to TRBJ2-3; 14 bases fit TRBD2. The germline V gene has CDR1 WNHNN and CDR2 SYGVQD (reference sequence). This CDR3 is built from 17 residues. V lost 3 bases, J lost 6 bases, and 8 bases stayed unmatched. CDR3 sequence: CASSEFRGLAGVDTQYF. Written as DNA, the CDR3 is TGCGCCAGCAGTGAATTTAGGGGACTAGCGGGAGTCGATACGCAGTATTTT.

This clone appeared once. The V and J genes are TRBV27 and TRBJ2-7; 9 bases fit TRBD1. Germline CDR1 reads MNHEY; CDR2 reads SMNVEV (reference sequence). The trim removed 5 bases at V and 5 bases at J, leaving 10 bases unmatched. This CDR3 spans 15 amino acids. The CDR3 loop is CASSPRQGVKDEQYF. CDR3 nucleotides: TGTGCCAGCAGTCCTAGACAGGGGGTAAAGGACGAGCAGTACTTC.

Only a few counts were recorded for this clone. The CDR3: CASAGVGSGDNEQFF. As DNA, the CDR3 is TGTGCCAGCGCCGGGGTCGGGAGCGGAGACAATGAGCAGTTCTTC. The rearrangement joins TRBV6-5 to TRBJ2-1; possible D gene TRBD2, 6 bases. Germline loops: CDR1 MNHEY, CDR2 SVGAGI. The CDR3 extends over 15 amino acids. V shed 8 bases and J shed 5 bases, with 19 bases lying between them.

Turning to this clone: An end of the junction does not agree with germline; a read error may underlie this. This chain joins TRBV5-1 and TRBJ2-2; a weak D match, TRBD1 (6 bases). Germline V gives CDR1 SGHRS, CDR2 YFSETQ. This CDR3 has 15 residues. For the CDR3, the DNA is TGCACCAGCAGCTTGGCCCAGGGGATCACCGGGGAGCTGTTTTTT. It encodes CTSSLAQGITGELFF.

The CDR3 loop reads CASSPNEGVNTEAFF. In nucleotides, the CDR3 is TGTGCCAGCAGTCCCAATGAGGGGGTGAACACTGAAGCTTTCTTT. The rearrangement joins TRBV27 to TRBJ1-1; a possible D gene is TRBD1 (6 bases). Looked up from germline, CDR1 is MNHEY and CDR2 is SMNVEV (reference sequence). V was pared by 5 bases and J by 0 bases, with 13 bases between. The CDR3 sequence is 15 residues long.

In its sample, this clone was seen once. The chain couples TRBV6-6 to TRBJ2-5; weak D call: TRBD2 (6 bases). Trimming took 6 bases from V and 5 from J, leaving 10 bases between them. CDR1 and CDR2 from the germline V gene are MNHNY and SVGAGI (reference sequence). This CDR3 region has 12 residues. DNA for the CDR3: TGTGCCAGCAGAACGCTAGCGGAGACCCAGTACTTC. Translating it yields CASRTLAETQYF.

The chain couples TRBV9 to TRBJ2-1, with 10 bases identical to TRBD2. CDR3 length: 15 amino acids. Germline loops: CDR1 SGDLS, CDR2 YYNGEE. V was clipped by 2 bases and J by 4 bases; unmatched bases: 3. CDR3 sequence reads: CASSVGTSEYNEQFF. CDR3 coding DNA: TGTGCCAGCAGCGTTGGGACTAGCGAATACAATGAGCAGTTCTTC. Looking up the rest from reference TRBV9 and TRBJ2-1 gives the full variable domain: DSGVTQTPKHLITATGQRVTLRCSPRSGDLSVYWYQQSLDQGLQFLIQYYNGEERAKGNILERFSAQQFPDLHSELNLSSLELGDSALYFCASSVGTSEYNEQFFGPGTRLTVL.

The CDR3, as DNA: TGTGCCAGCAGTGGGGACGTACATGGCTACACCTTC. This gives the protein CASSGDVHGYTF. The chain couples TRBV2 to TRBJ1-2, with D possibly TRBD1 on 5 matching bases. V was shortened by 4 bases and J by 6 bases, with 9 bases between the two germline ends. The CDR3 is made up of 12 amino acids. Germline V gene data show CDR1 as SNHLY and CDR2 as FYNNEI.

This chain links TRBV9 with TRBJ2-7, with D perhaps TRBD1 (6 bases). This CDR3 is built from 19 residues. Trimming removed 4 bases from V and 0 bases from J, with 26 bases in between. Germline CDR1 reads SGDLS; CDR2 reads YYNGEE. Here the CDR3 reads CASSSTNVTGTRSSYEQYF. The CDR3 DNA follows: TGTGCCAGCAGCTCCACCAACGTCACAGGGACGAGGAGCTCCTACGAGCAGTACTTC.

The J gene is TRBJ2-7, the V gene TRBV11-3; D possibly uses TRBD1 or TRBD2 (5 bases each). Trimming left V 5 bases short and J 0 bases short, with 14 bases between. This CDR3 contains 15 residues. The germline V gene has CDR1 SGHNT and CDR2 YENEEA. DNA of the CDR3: TGTGCCAGCAGCACGGGACCGGCGGCCTCCTACGAGCAGTACTTC. Translating gives CASSTGPAASYEQYF.

The gene calls are TRBV6-1 and TRBJ1-1; D unresolved. Per the germline V gene, CDR1 is MNHNS and CDR2 is SASEGT. V lost 5 bases and J 0 bases, leaving 10 bases between the germline ends. This CDR3 is 14 amino acids long. Here the CDR3 DNA reads TGTGCCAGCAGTTTTCAGAACATGAACACTGAAGCTTTCTTT. Translating it yields CASSFQNMNTEAFF.

This chain joins TRBV5-1 and TRBJ2-7, with TRBD1 matching 10 bases. After removal of 1 base from V and 6 bases from J, the junction contained 4 bases not matched to a gene. The CDR3 contains 14 residues. Germline V gene lookup returns CDR1 SGHRS and CDR2 YFSETQ. The chain's CDR3 is CASSLKGQGSEQYF. CDR3 DNA: TGCGCCAGCAGCTTGAAGGGACAGGGGAGCGAGCAGTACTTC. Supplemented by reference TRBV5-1 and TRBJ2-7, the full variable domain reads KAGVTQTPRYLIKTRGQQVTLSCSPISGHRSVSWYQQTPGQGLQFLFEYFSETQRNKGNFPGRFSGRQFSNSRSEMNVSTLELGDSALYLCASSLKGQGSEQYFGPGTRLTVT.

V is TRBV5-6 and J is TRBJ1-6; D gene ambiguous. From germline, CDR1 is SGHDT and CDR2 YYEEEE. This CDR3 region has 14 residues. The germline V and J ends were trimmed by 0 bases and 5 bases, with 6 bases remaining between them. The DNA of the CDR3 is TGTGCCAGCAGCTTGGGGGAAAATAATTCACCCCTCCACTTT. It is translated as CASSLGENNSPLHF.